This T cell receptor (beta chain) is from a study of beta chain features in type 1 diabetes. In germline, CDR1 is LNHNV, CDR2 YYDKDF (reference sequence). This CDR3 region has 15 residues. V lost 0 bases to trimming and J lost 6 bases, with 13 bases between them. Findings of the study overall: Across patients, naive, central memory and Treg TCRB repertoires exhibited apparently greater similarity than was observed across healthy donors.

Every bit of the isolated RNA underwent reverse transcription, so sequencing read expressed TCRB transcripts. The assay was immunoSEQ multiplex PCR, and TCRdb's table has in-frame clones only and misses some. This table has around 500,000 clones, about an eighth appearing once. As to this clone: Its antigen is unidentified.

Specimen: naive CD4+ T cells from blood. The clonotype was recovered from a woman under 30 in good health. V usage is TRBV15 and J usage is TRBJ2-3, with D tentatively TRBD1 (5 bases). The CDR3 region is CATSRDRRQMDTQYF. The CDR3 DNA sequence: TGTGCCACCAGCAGAGATCGGCGACAGATGGATACGCAGTATTTT. The full variable domain, completed using reference TRBV15 and TRBJ2-3, is DAMVIQNPRYQVTQFGKPVTLSCSQTLNHNVMYWYQQKSSQAPKLLFHYYDKDFNNEADTPDNFQSRRPNTSFCFLDIRSPGLGDTAMYLCATSRDRRQMDTQYFGPGTRLTVL.